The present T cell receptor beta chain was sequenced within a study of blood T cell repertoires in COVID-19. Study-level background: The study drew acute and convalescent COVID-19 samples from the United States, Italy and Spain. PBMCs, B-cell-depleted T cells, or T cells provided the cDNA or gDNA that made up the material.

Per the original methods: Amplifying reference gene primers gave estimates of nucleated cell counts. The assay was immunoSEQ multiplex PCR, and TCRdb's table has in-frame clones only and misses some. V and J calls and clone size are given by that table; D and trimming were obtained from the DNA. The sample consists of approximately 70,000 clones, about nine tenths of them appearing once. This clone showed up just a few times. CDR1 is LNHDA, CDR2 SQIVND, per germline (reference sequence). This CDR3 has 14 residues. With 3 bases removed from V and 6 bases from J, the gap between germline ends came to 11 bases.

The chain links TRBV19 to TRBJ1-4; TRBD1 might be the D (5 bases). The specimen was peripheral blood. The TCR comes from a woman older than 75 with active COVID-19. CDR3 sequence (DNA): TGTGCCAGTAGTATCGGCAGGGAGGATGAAAAACTGTTTTTT. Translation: CASSIGREDEKLFF.